Each of the 29 T cell receptor beta chains below was sequenced from the same sample in a study of T-cell memory formation after mild COVID-19 (dated by TCRdb to the early 2020s). To prepare the library, 5' RACE was applied. The sequencer listed for this sample is Illumina NovaSeq 6000. TCRdb handled the public reads itself, with Q25 trimming in fastp and clone calling in MiXCR, and kept productive beta chains. Merged by CDR3 protein, the rows form single entries marked with the most common genes and DNA. The sample includes some 450,000 distinct CDR3 sequences, with 15% to 25% observed a single time. In total, the top ten clones hold approximately 8.4% of the sample. Sequencing was done on a sample of PBMCs or a T cell subset sorted from them (not recorded which). The receptors derive from an adult woman who had mild COVID-19 (a few samples of this study predate the infection). The sample titles of this study are shuffled in the database, so cell type and time point are left out; the donor was told from shared clones.

Only a few counts were recorded for this clonotype. The chain has TRBV2 and TRBJ1-1; D is perhaps TRBD1 (6 bases). Germline V lookup: CDR1 SNHLY, CDR2 FYNNEI. CDR3 length: 14 residues. Trimming took 6 bases from V and 1 from J, leaving 12 bases between them. The CDR3 nucleotides read TGTGCCAGCAGCGAACAGGGAGGGAACACTGAAGCTTTCTTT. It specifies CASSEQGGNTEAFF.

The V and J genes are TRBV7-2 and TRBJ1-2; D perhaps matches TRBD1 (5 bases). Per germline, CDR1 SGHTA and CDR2 FQGNSA. There are 15 residues in the CDR3. Deletions cut 0 bases from V and 2 bases from J, with 10 bases between. CDR3: CASSLAGAGNYGYTF. The DNA of the CDR3 is TGTGCCAGCAGCTTAGCAGGGGCTGGCAACTATGGCTACACCTTC.

The rearrangement links TRBV12-5 to TRBJ2-3, with 8 nucleotides matching TRBD1. CDR3 length: 15 residues. The J segment lost 3 bases and the V segment lost 6 bases, leaving 8 bases of the junction unmatched. The germline V gene encodes CDR1 LGHNT and CDR2 FRNRAP. Written as DNA, the CDR3 is TGTGCTAGTGGCCCCGGACAGGGTCTAACAGATACGCAGTATTTT. This translates into CASGPGQGLTDTQYF.

A few counts support this clonotype. The chain carries TRBV5-1 and TRBJ2-2; D call uncertain. Deletions cut 0 bases from V and 1 base from J, with 13 bases between. This CDR3 has 17 residues. Germline V gives CDR1 SGHRS, CDR2 YFSETQ. This chain's CDR3 is CASSLDLGSKNTGELFF. The CDR3 DNA reads TGCGCCAGCAGCTTGGATCTCGGATCAAAGAACACCGGGGAGCTGTTTTTT.

This clonotype was found a few times. The V gene is TRBV14, the J gene TRBJ1-2; D remains unclear. This CDR3 is 13 amino acids long. The V end lost 3 bases, the J end lost 6 bases, and 11 bases lay between the germline ends. CDR1 is SGHDN and CDR2 is FVKESK in the germline V gene. CDR3 in DNA: TGTGCCAGCAGCCATCTAGGGCACCATGGCTACACCTTC. Translating gives CASSHLGHHGYTF.

This clonotype was picked up a small number of times. The chain employs TRBV18 and TRBJ2-7; TRBD2 aligns across 7 bases. V trimming: 3 bases; J trimming: 3 bases; junction bases outside the gene matches: 5. The CDR3 runs to 14 residues. The germline V gene encodes CDR1 KGHSH and CDR2 LQKENI. The CDR3 DNA reads as TGTGCCAGCTCACCGGCTAGCGGCCACTACGAGCAGTACTTC. Encoded protein: CASSPASGHYEQYF. Full variable domain (missing parts from reference TRBV18 and TRBJ2-7): NAGVMQNPRHLVRRRGQEARLRCSPMKGHSHVYWYRQLPEEGLKFMVYLQKENIIDESGMPKERFSAEFPKEGPSILRIQQVVRGDSAAYFCASSPASGHYEQYFGPGTRLTVT.

The chain couples TRBV7-6 to TRBJ2-1, with D possibly matching TRBD2 (6 bases). The length of the CDR3 is 14 residues. V lost 6 bases and J lost 8, with 17 bases in between. The germline gives CDR1 SGHVS, CDR2 FNYEAQ. The CDR3 reads CASRERGGNDEQFF. The CDR3 DNA reads TGTGCCAGCAGAGAACGGGGAGGTAACGATGAGCAGTTCTTC.

J is TRBJ1-6 and V is TRBV12-3 or TRBV12-4; no definite D call. The CDR3 runs 14 residues. The ends were cut back, 4 bases at V and 9 bases at J, with 13 bases in the middle. This chain's CDR3 is CASSSRGMSSPLHF. The CDR3 DNA reads as TGTGCCAGCAGTTCCCGGGGAATGAGTTCACCCCTCCACTTT.

The V call is TRBV7-2, the J call TRBJ2-1, with TRBD2 as a possible D gene (6 bases). Germline V gene lookup returns CDR1 SGHTA and CDR2 FQGNSA. The germline V and J ends were trimmed by 6 bases and 9 bases, with 12 bases remaining between them. This CDR3 has 12 amino acids. CDR3 amino acids: CASRGGFGEQFF. The CDR3 DNA reads as TGTGCCAGCAGGGGGGGATTCGGTGAGCAGTTCTTC.

This clonotype turned up a few times. This chain connects TRBV7-9 to TRBJ2-1, with 10 bases aligning to TRBD1. CDR3 length: 15 residues. Per the germline V gene, CDR1 is SEHNR and CDR2 is FQNEAQ (reference sequence). Losses at the gene ends were 5 bases for V and 9 bases for J; bases not matched to a gene: 10. This chain's CDR3 is CASSLLWDRGGEQFF. CDR3 in DNA: TGTGCCAGCAGCCTCTTGTGGGACAGGGGAGGTGAGCAGTTCTTC.

Many counts were recorded for this clonotype. The rearrangement links TRBV5-1 to TRBJ1-4, with D unresolved. Germline CDR1 reads SGHRS; CDR2 reads YFSETQ. CDR3 length: 16 amino acids. The V end lost 3 bases, the J end lost 5 bases, and 17 bases lay between the germline ends. The CDR3 sequence: CASSSSWEGSNEKLFF. CDR3 nucleotide sequence: TGCGCCAGCAGCTCTTCCTGGGAAGGGAGCAATGAAAAACTGTTTTTT. Based on the CDR3 plus reference TRBV5-1 and TRBJ1-4, the full variable domain is KAGVTQTPRYLIKTRGQQVTLSCSPISGHRSVSWYQQTPGQGLQFLFEYFSETQRNKGNFPGRFSGRQFSNSRSEMNVSTLELGDSALYLCASSSSWEGSNEKLFFGSGTQLSVL.

The gene calls are TRBV7-2 and TRBJ2-5; D perhaps matches TRBD1 (5 bases). Trimming took 2 bases from V and 2 from J, leaving 9 bases between them. Per germline, CDR1 SGHTA and CDR2 FQGNSA. The CDR3 runs to 14 residues. Here the CDR3 DNA reads TGTGCCAGCAGCTTATCCAGGGCGCAAGAGACCCAGTACTTC. Translating it yields CASSLSRAQETQYF.

Only a few counts were recorded for this clonotype. The genes are TRBV30 and TRBJ2-5; D possibly corresponds to TRBD2 (5 bases). Germline loops: CDR1 GTSNPN, CDR2 SVGIG (reference sequence). The CDR3 contains 14 residues. V lost 2 bases, J lost 5 bases, and 15 bases lay in between. The CDR3 bases are TGTGCCTGGAGTTATATGTCAGGACTGGAGACCCAGTACTTC. It translates to CAWSYMSGLETQYF.

This rearrangement joins TRBV24-1 to TRBJ1-5; a weak D match, TRBD1 (6 bases). V dropped 4 bases and J dropped 7 bases, with 16 bases sitting between them. Germline loops: CDR1 KGHDR, CDR2 SFDVKD. The CDR3 contains 15 residues. CDR3 sequence: CATSDPRDIGQPQHF. The CDR3 DNA follows: TGTGCCACCAGTGACCCACGGGACATAGGGCAGCCCCAGCATTTT.

The table lists this clonotype with a few counts. The J gene is TRBJ2-1, the V gene TRBV6-2 or TRBV6-3, with 13 bases aligning to TRBD2. This CDR3 is 19 amino acids long. With 6 bases clipped from V and 1 base from J, the junction kept 12 bases outside the gene matches. Per the germline V gene, CDR1 is MNHEY and CDR2 is SVGEGT. CDR3 region: CASSLSGLAGSGSYNEQFF. In DNA form, the CDR3 reads TGTGCCAGCAGCCTATCGGGACTAGCGGGGTCAGGGTCCTACAATGAGCAGTTCTTC.

The chain is built from TRBV6-5 and TRBJ2-1; unclear D gene. The CDR3 covers 12 residues. V was trimmed by 6 bases and J by 5 bases, leaving 8 bases between them. The germline gives CDR1 MNHEY, CDR2 SVGAGI. CDR3 sequence: CASRGYNNEQFF. The DNA for the CDR3 is TGTGCCAGCAGGGGCTACAACAATGAGCAGTTCTTC.

The table lists this clonotype with many counts. This sequence joins TRBV20-1 and TRBJ1-2; 7 bases align to TRBD1. Germline lookup yields CDR1 DFQATT and CDR2 SNEGSKA (reference sequence). The CDR3 loop spans 12 amino acids. The V and J ends lost 6 bases and 3 bases, in that order; junction bases with no gene match: 4. The CDR3 here is CSASGTDYGYTF. CDR3 sequence (DNA): TGCAGTGCAAGCGGGACAGACTATGGCTACACCTTC.

This clonotype occurred a few times. V and J are TRBV4-2 and TRBJ2-7; 8 nucleotides agree with TRBD2. After removal of 3 bases from V and 5 bases from J, the junction contained 9 bases not matched to a gene. The germline V gene encodes CDR1 LGHNA and CDR2 YNFKEQ. CDR3 length equals 15 residues. In DNA form, the CDR3 reads TGTGCCAGCAGCCACTATATAGCGGGAATCAACGAGCAGTACTTC. Residues: CASSHYIAGINEQYF.

This clonotype was detected a few times. The chain has TRBV7-3 and TRBJ1-2, with 12 bases fitting TRBD1. Trimming took 0 bases from V and 8 from J; bases not matched to a gene: 7. There are 16 residues in the CDR3. From germline, CDR1 is SGHTA and CDR2 FQGTGA. CDR3 protein: CASSLTGTGGLKGYTF. The CDR3 DNA follows: TGTGCCAGCAGCTTAACGGGGACAGGGGGCTTAAAGGGCTACACCTTC.

The V gene is TRBV20-1, the J gene TRBJ1-1, with D uncertain. The germline V gene encodes CDR1 DFQATT and CDR2 SNEGSKA (reference sequence). This CDR3 has 12 residues. CDR3 bases: TGCAGGTTTTTAGGGTGGGGCACTGAAGCTTTCTTT. It yields the protein CRFLGWGTEAFF.

This clonotype was found a few times. V and J are TRBV6-2 or TRBV6-3 and TRBJ2-7; 8 nucleotides match TRBD2. There are 15 residues in the CDR3. V lost 6 bases, J lost 9 bases, and 16 bases stayed unmatched. CDR1 and CDR2 from the germline V gene are MNHEY and SVGEGT. The DNA of the CDR3 is TGTGCCAGCAGACGTTCTAGCGGGCCGCTTTCGTGGCAGTACTTC. Its protein product is CASRRSSGPLSWQYF.

The gene calls are TRBV18 and TRBJ2-7, with unresolved D. The CDR3 length is 14 residues. CDR1 and CDR2 from the germline V gene are KGHSH and LQKENI. Between the trimmed V and J ends, which lost 5 bases and 0 bases, there was a span of 11 bases. The CDR3 sequence is CASSNTTSSYEQYF. In DNA, the CDR3 is TGTGCCAGCTCAAACACCACGAGCTCCTACGAGCAGTACTTC.

This clonotype was observed a handful of times. The V and J genes are TRBV5-1 and TRBJ2-3; 11 bases align to TRBD1. The CDR3 is 14 residues long. J gave up 5 bases and V 4 bases, and 3 bases lay outside the gene matches. The germline gives CDR1 SGHRS, CDR2 YFSETQ. CDR3 residues: CASSQGQGVDTQYF. The CDR3 nucleotides read TGCGCCAGCAGCCAGGGACAGGGGGTAGATACGCAGTATTTT. The full variable domain, with the rest looked up from reference TRBV5-1 and TRBJ2-3, is KAGVTQTPRYLIKTRGQQVTLSCSPISGHRSVSWYQQTPGQGLQFLFEYFSETQRNKGNFPGRFSGRQFSNSRSEMNVSTLELGDSALYLCASSQGQGVDTQYFGPGTRLTVL.

This clonotype was seen a handful of times. The V gene is TRBV24-1, the J gene TRBJ2-3; D is perhaps TRBD1 (5 bases). V gave up 4 bases and J gave up 3 bases, with 10 bases separating them. Germline-derived CDR1 and CDR2 are KGHDR and SFDVKD. CDR3 length: 14 residues. CDR3 residues: CATSEMTDTDTQYF. CDR3 sequence (DNA): TGTGCCACCAGTGAGATGACAGATACAGATACGCAGTATTTT.

The rearrangement joins TRBV7-2 to TRBJ1-1; perhaps TRBD1 as D (6 bases). This CDR3 is built from 15 residues. Germline CDR1 is SGHTA and CDR2 is FQGNSA. The V end was cut by 6 bases, the J end by 5 bases, with 19 bases between. CDR3 sequence (DNA): TGTGCCAGCAGAAAGACAGGAGGCGTGAGGACTGAAGCTTTCTTT. Encoded protein: CASRKTGGVRTEAFF.

This chain joins TRBV6-1 and TRBJ1-2; TRBD1 agrees at 8 bases. Germline V gene lookup returns CDR1 MNHNS and CDR2 SASEGT. The V segment lost 6 bases and the J segment 4 bases; nucleotides outside the gene matches: 4. This CDR3 comprises 13 residues. This CDR3 is CASRFTGGYGYTF. CDR3 nucleotide sequence: TGTGCCAGCAGATTTACAGGGGGCTATGGCTACACCTTC.

A few counts support this clonotype. This chain connects TRBV2 to TRBJ2-7; D is possibly TRBD2 (5 bases). The CDR3 is 13 residues long. Germline V gene sequence: CDR1 SNHLY, CDR2 FYNNEI. V was trimmed by 4 bases and J by 7 bases, leaving 14 bases between them. Here the CDR3 reads CASSGPAAKEQYF. In DNA form, the CDR3 reads TGTGCCAGCAGTGGACCAGCGGCTAAGGAGCAGTACTTC.

This chain links TRBV20-1 with TRBJ2-6; unclear D gene. Trimming took off 1 base at V and 0 bases at J, with 4 bases between the two ends. Looked up from germline, CDR1 is DFQATT and CDR2 is SNEGSKA (reference sequence). The CDR3 totals 14 residues. CDR3 sequence (DNA): TGCAGTGCTAGAGCAAACTCTGGGGCCAACGTCCTGACTTTC. Translated: CSARANSGANVLTF.

This clonotype appeared many times. The chain has TRBV6-4 and TRBJ2-5; D possibly corresponds to TRBD2 (6 bases). Trimming pared 3 bases from V and 1 base from J, leaving 12 bases between. This CDR3 region has 15 residues. CDR1 and CDR2 from the germline V gene are MRHNA and SNTAGT. The CDR3 DNA reads TGTGCCAGCAGTGAAATGGCCGGGGGCCAAGAGACCCAGTACTTC. This gives the protein CASSEMAGGQETQYF.